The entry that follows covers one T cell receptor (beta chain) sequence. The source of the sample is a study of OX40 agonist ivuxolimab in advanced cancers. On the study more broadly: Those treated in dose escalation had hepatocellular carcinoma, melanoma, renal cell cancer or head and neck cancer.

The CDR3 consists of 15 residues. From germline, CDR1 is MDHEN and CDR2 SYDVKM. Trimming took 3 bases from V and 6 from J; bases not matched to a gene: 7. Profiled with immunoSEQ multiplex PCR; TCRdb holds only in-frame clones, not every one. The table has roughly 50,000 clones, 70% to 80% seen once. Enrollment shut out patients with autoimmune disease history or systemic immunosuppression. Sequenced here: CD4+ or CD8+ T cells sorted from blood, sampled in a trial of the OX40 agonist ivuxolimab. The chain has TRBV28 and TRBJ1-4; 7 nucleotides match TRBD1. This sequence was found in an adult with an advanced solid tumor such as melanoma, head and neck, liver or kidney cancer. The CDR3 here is CASSFFTGADEKLFF. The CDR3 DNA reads TGTGCCAGCAGTTTTTTTACAGGGGCGGATGAAAAACTGTTTTTT.